These T cell receptor beta chains were read from a single sample in a study of T cells in localized non-small cell lung cancer. The protocol was immunoSEQ multiplex PCR, while the TCRdb copy is restricted to in-frame clones and leaves out a portion. The top ten hold around 1.5% of the sample, which has under 150,000 clones, about 90% seen once. The sample was peripheral blood, taken before any cancer treatment. These receptors all come from a female donor older than 55 with stage I lung adenocarcinoma. Both conserved end residues are part of each CDR3. Fields, in order: D gene, V gene, clone size, J gene, CDR3 protein, CDR3 DNA. A D gene is named only where the DNA matches it firmly. Not every row has a clone size; where given, it reads once, few, many or a size class.

D: -; V: TRBV7-2; size: -; J: TRBJ2-7; CDR3: CASSLVGRDSPPYEQYF; DNA: TGTGCCAGCAGCCTAGTAGGGCGGGACTCACCCCCCTACGAGCAGTACTTC
D: -; V: TRBV5-5; size: -; J: TRBJ1-5; CDR3: CASSLAPVSNQPQHF; DNA: TGTGCCAGCAGCTTGGCGCCGGTTAGCAATCAGCCCCAGCATTTT
D: -; V: TRBV2; size: -; J: TRBJ2-5; CDR3: CASSLGQTQYF; DNA: TGTGCCAGCAGTCTGGGTCAGACCCAGTACTTC
D: -; V: TRBV7-9; size: once; J: TRBJ2-1; CDR3: CASSTLRGRRTNEQFF; DNA: TGTGCCAGCAGTACACTCAGGGGCCGTAGGACCAATGAGCAGTTCTTC
D: TRBD2; V: TRBV2; size: -; J: TRBJ2-3; CDR3: CASSEAGPSGGDTQYF; DNA: TGTGCCAGCAGTGAAGCCGGTCCTAGCGGGGGGGATACGCAGTATTTT
D: TRBD2; V: TRBV7-2; size: -; J: TRBJ2-2; CDR3: CASSLELAGIGGELFF; DNA: TGTGCCAGCAGCTTAGAATTAGCGGGAATCGGCGGGGAGCTGTTTTTT
D: TRBD1; V: TRBV2; size: -; J: TRBJ1-4; CDR3: CASRLTGLLNEKLFF; DNA: TGTGCCAGCAGGCTGACAGGGCTCCTTAATGAAAAACTGTTTTTT
D: TRBD1; V: TRBV18; size: -; J: TRBJ2-7; CDR3: CASSGTGGASIEQYF; DNA: TGTGCCAGCTCAGGGACAGGGGGAGCAAGCATCGAGCAGTACTTC
D: -; V: TRBV7-7; size: -; J: TRBJ2-1; CDR3: CASSLGSIPSSYNEQFF; DNA: TGTGCCAGCAGCTTAGGGTCGATACCGAGCTCCTACAATGAGCAGTTCTTC
D: TRBD2; V: TRBV5-1; size: -; J: TRBJ2-7; CDR3: CASSTSGNEQYF; DNA: TGCGCCAGCAGCACCAGCGGGAACGAGCAGTACTTC
D: -; V: TRBV9; size: -; J: TRBJ2-7; CDR3: CASSVSGMMGEQYF; DNA: TGTGCCAGCAGCGTTTCAGGGATGATGGGCGAGCAGTACTTC
D: -; V: TRBV2; size: -; J: TRBJ2-3; CDR3: CASEVGKTDTQYF; DNA: TGTGCCAGCGAAGTTGGGAAAACAGATACGCAGTATTTT
D: TRBD1; V: TRBV19; size: -; J: TRBJ1-5; CDR3: CASRSQGAFGNQPQHF; DNA: TGTGCCAGCCGAAGCCAGGGGGCTTTTGGCAATCAGCCCCAGCATTTT
D: -; V: TRBV27; size: -; J: TRBJ2-7; CDR3: CARLLGGEQYF; DNA: TGTGCCAGGCTATTGGGTGGAGAGCAGTACTTC
D: -; V: TRBV5-1; size: -; J: TRBJ1-2; CDR3: CASSFRVRDGYTF; DNA: TGCGCCAGCAGCTTTAGGGTGCGGGATGGCTACACCTTC
D: -; V: TRBV7-6; size: few; J: TRBJ1-1; CDR3: CASSLGGVRNTEAFF; DNA: TGTGCCAGCAGCTTAGGGGGGGTACGGAACACTGAAGCTTTCTTT
D: -; V: TRBV29-1; size: -; J: TRBJ2-2; CDR3: CSVEWVADTGELFF; DNA: TGCAGCGTTGAATGGGTTGCGGACACCGGGGAGCTGTTTTTT
D: TRBD1; V: TRBV7-9; size: -; J: TRBJ1-2; CDR3: CASSTGQGHGYTF; DNA: TGTGCCAGCAGCACTGGACAGGGCCATGGCTACACCTTC
D: -; V: TRBV2; size: -; J: TRBJ1-1; CDR3: CASSDTGKVNTEAFF; DNA: TGTGCCAGCAGTGATACAGGGAAAGTGAACACTGAAGCTTTCTTT
D: TRBD1; V: TRBV5-1; size: -; J: TRBJ2-7; CDR3: CASGTAPYEQYF; DNA: TGCGCCAGTGGGACAGCGCCATACGAGCAGTACTTC
D: TRBD1; V: TRBV28; size: once; J: TRBJ2-7; CDR3: CASSSGTDIDEQYF; DNA: TGTGCCAGCAGTTCCGGGACAGATATCGACGAGCAGTACTTC
D: TRBD1; V: TRBV2; size: -; J: TRBJ2-7; CDR3: CASNQQGKTYEQYF; DNA: TGTGCCAGCAACCAACAGGGGAAGACCTACGAGCAGTACTTC
D: -; V: TRBV19; size: -; J: TRBJ2-1; CDR3: CASSSWTDGNEQFF; DNA: TGTGCCAGTAGTTCATGGACTGACGGCAATGAGCAGTTCTTC
D: -; V: TRBV6-1; size: -; J: TRBJ2-7; CDR3: CASSGTGSYEQYF; DNA: TGTGCCAGCAGCGGAACAGGGTCCTACGAGCAGTACTTC
D: -; V: TRBV15; size: -; J: TRBJ1-2; CDR3: CATSRDFRYGYTF; DNA: TGTGCCACCAGCAGAGATTTTCGGTATGGCTACACCTTC
D: -; V: TRBV5-4; size: -; J: TRBJ2-7; CDR3: CASSSRDSTYEQYF; DNA: TGTGCCAGCAGCTCGCGGGACAGCACCTACGAGCAGTACTTC
D: -; V: TRBV5-1; size: -; J: TRBJ2-7; CDR3: CASSLASGLGQGEQYF; DNA: TGCGCCAGCAGCTTGGCATCAGGCTTGGGGCAGGGCGAGCAGTACTTC
D: -; V: TRBV6-1; size: -; J: TRBJ2-5; CDR3: CASSEGRGKGQETQYF; DNA: TGTGCCAGCAGTGAAGGGAGGGGCAAAGGGCAAGAGACCCAGTACTTC
D: -; V: TRBV6-5; size: -; J: TRBJ2-7; CDR3: CASSYSALSYEQYF; DNA: TGTGCCAGCAGTTACTCAGCACTATCCTACGAGCAGTACTTC
D: -; V: TRBV30; size: -; J: TRBJ1-5; CDR3: CAWSPETALQPQHF; DNA: TGTGCCTGGAGTCCCGAGACAGCCCTTCAGCCCCAGCATTTT
D: -; V: TRBV11-3; size: -; J: TRBJ2-7; CDR3: CASSPGQTSYEQYF; DNA: TGTGCCAGCAGCCCAGGGCAGACATCCTACGAGCAGTACTTC
D: -; V: TRBV5-1; size: -; J: TRBJ1-1; CDR3: CASSPILGTEAFF; DNA: TGCGCCAGCAGCCCAATCCTGGGGACGGAAGCTTTCTTT
D: TRBD1; V: TRBV11-3; size: -; J: TRBJ2-5; CDR3: CASSLRTGGAETQYF; DNA: TGTGCCAGCAGCTTACGGACAGGGGGCGCGGAGACCCAGTACTTC
D: -; V: TRBV28; size: -; J: TRBJ2-7; CDR3: CASSRSGGIREQYF; DNA: TGTGCCAGCAGTCGCTCTGGTGGTATTCGCGAGCAGTACTTC
D: TRBD1; V: TRBV7-6; size: once; J: TRBJ1-4; CDR3: CASSRVTGEEKLFF; DNA: TGTGCCAGCAGCCGGGTGACAGGGGAGGAAAAACTGTTTTTT
D: -; V: TRBV9; size: -; J: TRBJ1-4; CDR3: CASSAGGANEKLFF; DNA: TGTGCCAGCAGCGCCGGGGGTGCTAATGAAAAACTGTTTTTT
D: -; V: TRBV9; size: -; J: TRBJ1-2; CDR3: CASSEGGAGGYTF; DNA: TGTGCCAGCAGCGAGGGGGGGGCTGGTGGCTACACCTTC
D: TRBD1; V: TRBV11-3; size: -; J: TRBJ2-7; CDR3: CASSLGTGTNEQYF; DNA: TGTGCCAGCAGCTTAGGGACAGGGACCAACGAGCAGTACTTC
D: -; V: TRBV18; size: -; J: TRBJ2-7; CDR3: CASSLGGYEQYF; DNA: TGTGCCAGCTCACTAGGGGGATACGAGCAGTACTTC
D: -; V: TRBV6-5; size: -; J: TRBJ2-1; CDR3: CASSLLGTTYEQFF; DNA: TGTGCCAGCAGCCTACTCGGAACTACATATGAGCAGTTCTTC
D: -; V: TRBV6-6; size: -; J: TRBJ2-1; CDR3: CASRTGLRAQFF; DNA: TGTGCCAGCCGTACCGGTTTGCGGGCGCAGTTCTTC
D: -; V: TRBV7-2; size: -; J: TRBJ2-7; CDR3: CASSLEEGYEQYF; DNA: TGTGCCAGCAGCTTAGAAGAGGGTTACGAGCAGTACTTC
D: TRBD2; V: TRBV5-4; size: -; J: TRBJ2-5; CDR3: CASAPGREETQYF; DNA: TGTGCCAGCGCTCCGGGGAGGGAAGAGACCCAGTACTTC
D: TRBD1; V: TRBV19; size: -; J: TRBJ2-2; CDR3: CASSIPRQGIGELFF; DNA: TGTGCCAGTAGCATCCCCCGACAGGGGATCGGGGAGCTGTTTTTT
D: -; V: TRBV7-9; size: -; J: TRBJ1-4; CDR3: CASSEMGPSSEKLFF; DNA: TGTGCCAGCAGCGAGATGGGCCCATCGAGCGAAAAACTGTTTTTT
D: -; V: TRBV28; size: -; J: TRBJ2-7; CDR3: CASSSIYEQYF; DNA: TGTGCCAGCAGTTCGATCTACGAGCAGTACTTC
D: -; V: TRBV6-5; size: -; J: TRBJ2-2; CDR3: CASSRAGELFF; DNA: TGTGCCAGCTCGAGGGCCGGGGAGCTGTTTTTT
D: -; V: TRBV6-5; size: -; J: TRBJ2-1; CDR3: CASSPRDIAFNEQFF; DNA: TGTGCCAGCAGTCCCCGGGATATCGCCTTCAATGAGCAGTTCTTC
D: -; V: TRBV29-1; size: -; J: TRBJ2-3; CDR3: CSVESGVTDTQYF; DNA: TGCAGCGTTGAATCGGGAGTTACAGATACGCAGTATTTT
D: -; V: TRBV6-8; size: once; J: TRBJ2-3; CDR3: CASSYLGVGEDTQYF; DNA: TGTGCCAGCAGTTACCTGGGGGTAGGTGAAGATACGCAGTATTTT
D: -; V: TRBV18; size: -; J: TRBJ2-5; CDR3: CASSPPGGGGETQYF; DNA: TGTGCCAGCTCACCTCCGGGGGGCGGCGGTGAGACCCAGTACTTC
D: -; V: TRBV11-2; size: -; J: TRBJ2-7; CDR3: CASSLERSLEQYF; DNA: TGTGCCAGCAGCTTAGAAAGGTCGCTCGAGCAGTACTTC
D: -; V: TRBV28; size: -; J: TRBJ2-5; CDR3: CASRLSQETQYF; DNA: TGTGCCAGCAGGCTCAGCCAAGAGACCCAGTACTTC
D: -; V: TRBV7-9; size: few; J: TRBJ1-2; CDR3: CASSPGLRFDPYGYTF; DNA: TGTGCCAGCAGCCCCGGACTAAGATTTGACCCATATGGCTACACCTTC
D: -; V: TRBV10-1; size: -; J: TRBJ2-5; CDR3: CASSLALMGGETQYF; DNA: TGCGCCAGCAGCTTGGCCCTTATGGGCGGGGAGACCCAGTACTTC
D: -; V: TRBV18; size: -; J: TRBJ2-3; CDR3: CASSPVADTQYF; DNA: TGTGCCAGCTCACCGGTAGCAGATACGCAGTATTTT
D: -; V: TRBV5-6; size: -; J: TRBJ1-1; CDR3: CASSFKVMNTEAFF; DNA: TGTGCCAGCAGCTTTAAAGTTATGAACACTGAAGCTTTCTTT
D: TRBD2; V: TRBV5-8; size: -; J: TRBJ2-1; CDR3: CASKVSGRAQYNEQFF; DNA: TGTGCCAGCAAAGTAAGCGGGAGGGCCCAGTACAATGAGCAGTTCTTC
D: -; V: TRBV2; size: -; J: TRBJ1-4; CDR3: CASSEEEWAGQFF; DNA: TGTGCCAGCAGTGAAGAGGAATGGGCCGGGCAGTTTTTT